This T cell receptor (beta chain) was obtained from a study of blood T cell repertoires in COVID-19. Study background: COVID-19 samples, acute and convalescent, were from the United States, Italy and Spain.

Method: immunoSEQ multiplex PCR; TCRdb's copy keeps in-frame clones and lacks some. The sample has 150,000 to 200,000 clones, 80% to 85% seen once. Per germline, CDR1 SGHRS and CDR2 YFSETQ. V was pared by 4 bases and J by 4 bases, with 11 bases of the junction left unmatched. The CDR3 has 15 amino acids. The receptor was derived from an elderly woman with COVID-19, enrolled during active disease. Sequenced sample: peripheral blood. The chain links TRBV5-1 to TRBJ2-7, with TRBD1 matching over 7 bases. This chain's CDR3 is CASSVPDRVGYEQYF. Written as DNA, the CDR3 is TGCGCCAGCAGCGTGCCAGACAGGGTTGGATACGAGCAGTACTTC. Full variable domain (missing parts from reference TRBV5-1 and TRBJ2-7): KAGVTQTPRYLIKTRGQQVTLSCSPISGHRSVSWYQQTPGQGLQFLFEYFSETQRNKGNFPGRFSGRQFSNSRSEMNVSTLELGDSALYLCASSVPDRVGYEQYFGPGTRLTVT.